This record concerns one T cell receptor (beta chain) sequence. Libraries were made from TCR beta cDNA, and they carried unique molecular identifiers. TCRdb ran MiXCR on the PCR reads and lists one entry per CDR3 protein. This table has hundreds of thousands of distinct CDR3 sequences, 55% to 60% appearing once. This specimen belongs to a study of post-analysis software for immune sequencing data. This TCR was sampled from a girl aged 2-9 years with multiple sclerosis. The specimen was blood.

The CDR3 reads CASSYRVAGGTIQETQYF. CDR3 nucleotide sequence: TGTGCCAGCAGTTATAGAGTAGCGGGGGGTACGATACAAGAGACCCAGTACTTC. The chain employs TRBV6-5 and TRBJ2-5; 10 bases agree with TRBD2. CDR3 length equals 18 residues. With 3 bases clipped from V and 2 bases from J, the junction kept 12 bases outside the gene matches. CDR1 MNHEY and CDR2 SVGAGI come from the germline V gene.